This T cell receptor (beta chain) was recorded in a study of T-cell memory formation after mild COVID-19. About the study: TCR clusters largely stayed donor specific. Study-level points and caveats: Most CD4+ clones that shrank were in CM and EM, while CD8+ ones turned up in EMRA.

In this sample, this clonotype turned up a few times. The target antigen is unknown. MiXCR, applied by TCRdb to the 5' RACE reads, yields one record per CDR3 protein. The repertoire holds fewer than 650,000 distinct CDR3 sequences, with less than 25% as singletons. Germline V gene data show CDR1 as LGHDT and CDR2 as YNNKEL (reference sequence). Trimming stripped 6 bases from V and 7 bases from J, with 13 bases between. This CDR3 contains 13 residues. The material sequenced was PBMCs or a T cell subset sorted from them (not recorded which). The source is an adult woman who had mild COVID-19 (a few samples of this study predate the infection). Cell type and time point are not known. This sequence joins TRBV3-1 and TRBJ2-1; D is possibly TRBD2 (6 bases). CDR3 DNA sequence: TGTGCCAGCAGGCCTAGCGTCCTTAATGAGCAGTTCTTC. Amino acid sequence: CASRPSVLNEQFF.